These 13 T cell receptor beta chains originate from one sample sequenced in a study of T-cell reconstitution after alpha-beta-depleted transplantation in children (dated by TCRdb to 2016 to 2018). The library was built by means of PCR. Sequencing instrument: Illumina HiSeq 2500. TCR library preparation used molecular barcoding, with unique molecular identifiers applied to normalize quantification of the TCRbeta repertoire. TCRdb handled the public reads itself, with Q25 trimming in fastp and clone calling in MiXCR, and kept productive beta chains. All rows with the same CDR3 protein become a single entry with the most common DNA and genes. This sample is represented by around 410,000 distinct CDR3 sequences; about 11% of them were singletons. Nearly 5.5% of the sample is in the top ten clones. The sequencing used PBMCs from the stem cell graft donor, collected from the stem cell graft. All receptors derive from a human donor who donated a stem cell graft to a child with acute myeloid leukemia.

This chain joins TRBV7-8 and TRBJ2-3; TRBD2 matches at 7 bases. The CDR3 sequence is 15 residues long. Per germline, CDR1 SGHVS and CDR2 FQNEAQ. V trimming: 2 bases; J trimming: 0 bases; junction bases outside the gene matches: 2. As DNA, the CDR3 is TGTGCCAGCAGCTTACTAGCGGACAGCACAGATACGCAGTATTTT. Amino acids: CASSLLADSTDTQYF.

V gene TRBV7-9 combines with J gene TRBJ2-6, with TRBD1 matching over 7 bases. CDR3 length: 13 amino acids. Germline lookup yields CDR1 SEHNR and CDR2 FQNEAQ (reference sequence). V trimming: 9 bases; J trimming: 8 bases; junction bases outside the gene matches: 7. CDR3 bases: TGTGCCAGTCTCCGGGACAGCACCAACGTCCTGACTTTC. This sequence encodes CASLRDSTNVLTF.

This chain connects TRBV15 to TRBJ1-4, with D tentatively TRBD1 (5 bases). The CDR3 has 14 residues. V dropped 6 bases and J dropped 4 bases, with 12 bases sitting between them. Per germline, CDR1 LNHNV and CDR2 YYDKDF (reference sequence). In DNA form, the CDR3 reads TGTGCCACCAGATGGGGACGGTATAATGAAAAACTGTTTTTT. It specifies CATRWGRYNEKLFF.

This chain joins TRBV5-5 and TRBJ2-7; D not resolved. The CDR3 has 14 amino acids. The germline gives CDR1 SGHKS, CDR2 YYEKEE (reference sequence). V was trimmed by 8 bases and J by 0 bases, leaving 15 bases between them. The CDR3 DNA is TGTGCCAGGAGCCCTGGGCTGGGCTCCTACGAGCAGTACGTC. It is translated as CARSPGLGSYEQYV.

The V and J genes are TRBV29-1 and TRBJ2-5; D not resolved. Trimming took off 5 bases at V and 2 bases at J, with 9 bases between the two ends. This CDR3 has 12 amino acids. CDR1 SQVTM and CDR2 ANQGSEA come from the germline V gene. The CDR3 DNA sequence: TGCAGCGTTAGAGAACAGCAAGAGACCCAGTACTTC. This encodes CSVREQQETQYF.

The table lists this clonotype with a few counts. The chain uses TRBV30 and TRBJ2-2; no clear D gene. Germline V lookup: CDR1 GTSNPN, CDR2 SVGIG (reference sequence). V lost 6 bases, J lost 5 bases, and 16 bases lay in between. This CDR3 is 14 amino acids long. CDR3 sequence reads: CACPSDRPTGELFF. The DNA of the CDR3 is TGTGCCTGTCCCTCCGACCGACCAACCGGGGAGCTGTTTTTT.

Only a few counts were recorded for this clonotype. The CDR3: CASSVAGTHSGANVLTF. CDR3 DNA sequence: TGTGCCAGCAGCGTGGCCGGGACACACTCTGGGGCCAACGTCCTGACTTTC. The chain is built from TRBV4-2 and TRBJ2-6; a possible D gene is TRBD1 (6 bases). Trimming shortened V by 5 bases and J by 0 bases, and 14 bases separated the two germline ends. The CDR3 sequence is 17 residues long. Germline CDR1 reads LGHNA; CDR2 reads YNFKEQ.

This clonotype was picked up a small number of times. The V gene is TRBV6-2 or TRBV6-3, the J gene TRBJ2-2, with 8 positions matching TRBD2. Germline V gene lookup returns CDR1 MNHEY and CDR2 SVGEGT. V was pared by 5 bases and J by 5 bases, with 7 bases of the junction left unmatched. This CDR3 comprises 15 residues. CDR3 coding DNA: TGTGCCAGCAGTAGACTTCTAGCGGGTACCGGGGAGCTGTTTTTT. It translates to CASSRLLAGTGELFF.

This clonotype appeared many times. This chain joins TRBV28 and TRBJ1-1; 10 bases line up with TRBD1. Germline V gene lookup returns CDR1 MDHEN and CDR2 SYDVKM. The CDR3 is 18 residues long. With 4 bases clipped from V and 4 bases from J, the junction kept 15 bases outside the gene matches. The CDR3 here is CASSSLRMTGGAGTEAFF. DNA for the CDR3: TGTGCCAGCAGTTCCCTCCGCATGACAGGGGGCGCAGGCACTGAAGCTTTCTTT. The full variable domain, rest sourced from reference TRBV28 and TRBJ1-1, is DVKVTQSSRYLVKRTGEKVFLECVQDMDHENMFWYRQDPGLGLRLIYFSYDVKMKEKGDIPEGYSVSREKKERFSLILESASTNQTSMYLCASSSLRMTGGAGTEAFFGQGTRLTVV.

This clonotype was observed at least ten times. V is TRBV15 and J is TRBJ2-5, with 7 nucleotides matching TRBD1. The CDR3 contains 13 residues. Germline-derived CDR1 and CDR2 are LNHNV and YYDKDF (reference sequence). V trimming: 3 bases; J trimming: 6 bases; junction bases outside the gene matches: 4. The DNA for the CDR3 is TGTGCCACCAGCAGCACAGGGGTACAGACCCAGTACTTC. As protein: CATSSTGVQTQYF. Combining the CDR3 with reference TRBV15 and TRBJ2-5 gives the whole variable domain DAMVIQNPRYQVTQFGKPVTLSCSQTLNHNVMYWYQQKSSQAPKLLFHYYDKDFNNEADTPDNFQSRRPNTSFCFLDIRSPGLGDTAMYLCATSSTGVQTQYFGPGTRLLVL.

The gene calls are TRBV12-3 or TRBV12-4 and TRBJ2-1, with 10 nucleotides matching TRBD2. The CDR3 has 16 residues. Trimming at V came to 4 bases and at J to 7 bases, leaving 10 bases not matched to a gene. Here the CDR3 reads CASSSWRSGGANEQFF. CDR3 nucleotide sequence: TGTGCCAGCAGTTCTTGGCGGAGCGGGGGGGCGAATGAGCAGTTCTTC.

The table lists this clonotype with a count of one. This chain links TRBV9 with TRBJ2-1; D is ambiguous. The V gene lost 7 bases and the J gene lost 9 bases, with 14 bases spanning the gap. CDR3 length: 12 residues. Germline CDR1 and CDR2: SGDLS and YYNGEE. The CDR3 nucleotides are TGTGCCAGCTCCCGGTCCGGATCTGAGCAGTTCTTC. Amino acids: CASSRSGSEQFF.

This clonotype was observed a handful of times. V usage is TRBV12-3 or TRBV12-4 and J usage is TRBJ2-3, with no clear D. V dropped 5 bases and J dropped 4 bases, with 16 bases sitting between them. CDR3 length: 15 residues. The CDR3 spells CASSPLPLLADTQYF. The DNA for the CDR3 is TGTGCCAGCAGTCCCCTACCTCTTCTCGCAGATACGCAGTATTTT.